Following are 3 T cell receptor beta chains from one sample sequenced in a study of control samples from healthy donors and cancer patients. Produced via immunoSEQ multiplex PCR; TCRdb's table is partial and in-frame only. The profile shows tens of thousands of clones, roughly 90% of them singletons. Sequenced material: blood. These receptors were collected from a woman in her seventies in good health.

The chain couples TRBV6-5 to TRBJ1-2; D not resolved. In germline, CDR1 is MNHEY, CDR2 SVGAGI. Trimming took off 6 bases at V and 8 bases at J, with 13 bases between the two ends. The CDR3 has 12 amino acids. CDR3 amino acids: CASRYQTGGYTF. The CDR3 nucleotides are TGTGCCAGCAGATACCAGACGGGGGGCTACACCTTC.

The chain employs TRBV6-2 or TRBV6-3 and TRBJ2-7; the D gene could be TRBD1 or TRBD2 (5 bases each). Germline CDR1 is MNHEY and CDR2 is SVGEGT. There are 16 residues in the CDR3. Trimming cost V 2 bases and J 2 bases, with 16 bases left between them. The CDR3 protein is CASSYVVGDLPYEQYF. CDR3 nucleotide sequence: TGTGCCAGCAGTTACGTGGTAGGGGACCTCCCCTACGAGCAGTACTTC.

J is TRBJ1-5 and V is TRBV6-1; no definite D call. The germline V gene has CDR1 MNHNS and CDR2 SASEGT. This CDR3 spans 16 amino acids. Trimming took off 2 bases at V and 0 bases at J, with 11 bases between the two ends. CDR3 loop: CASSEIWVDSNQPQHF. CDR3 nucleotides: TGTGCCAGCAGTGAAATTTGGGTAGATAGCAATCAGCCCCAGCATTTT.